Listed below are T cell receptor beta chains from one sample, sequenced in a study of cytomegalovirus exposure and HLA in healthy donors. Profiled with immunoSEQ multiplex PCR; TCRdb holds only in-frame clones, not every one. The data contain 95,000 to 100,000 clones, roughly 80% of them singletons. The sample comprised PBMCs. These receptors were obtained from a man aged 40-49 years in good health and CMV-seropositive. Each CDR3 is given with its conserved first and last residue. Each record gives: V gene, clone size, D gene, J gene, CDR3 protein, CDR3 DNA. D genes are given only for firm matches. Some rows have no size entry. The others give once, few or many, or a class for an expanded clone.

V gene: TRBV10-1; clone size: -; D gene: TRBD2; J gene: TRBJ2-3; CDR3 protein: CASSAGGGTQYF; CDR3 DNA: TGCGCCAGCAGTGCTGGGGGGGGTACGCAGTATTTT
V gene: TRBV28; clone size: few; D gene: TRBD2; J gene: TRBJ2-1; CDR3 protein: CASKRAGGYNEQFF; CDR3 DNA: TGTGCCAGTAAAAGGGCGGGAGGGTACAATGAGCAGTTCTTC
V gene: TRBV5-4; clone size: -; D gene: -; J gene: TRBJ2-5; CDR3 protein: CASSLGQTQETQYF; CDR3 DNA: TGTGCCAGCAGCTTGGGACAGACCCAAGAGACCCAGTACTTC
V gene: TRBV11-2; clone size: -; D gene: TRBD2; J gene: TRBJ2-4; CDR3 protein: CASSLVSPSSGRVNIQYF; CDR3 DNA: TGTGCCAGCAGCTTAGTGTCCCCTTCTAGCGGGCGGGTAAACATTCAGTACTTC
V gene: TRBV5-4; clone size: -; D gene: TRBD2; J gene: TRBJ2-2; CDR3 protein: CATSSGRSQTGELFF; CDR3 DNA: TGTGCCACCTCTAGCGGGAGAAGTCAAACCGGGGAGCTGTTTTTT
V gene: TRBV5-4; clone size: -; D gene: -; J gene: TRBJ2-3; CDR3 protein: CASSWHRADTQYF; CDR3 DNA: TGTGCCAGCAGCTGGCACAGGGCAGATACGCAGTATTTT
V gene: TRBV7-9; clone size: once; D gene: TRBD1; J gene: TRBJ1-5; CDR3 protein: CASSLDRGPGNQPQHF; CDR3 DNA: TGTGCCAGCAGCTTGGACAGGGGGCCCGGCAATCAGCCCCAGCATTTT
V gene: TRBV5-1; clone size: -; D gene: TRBD1; J gene: TRBJ2-7; CDR3 protein: CASSPGTGTYEQYF; CDR3 DNA: TGCGCCAGCAGTCCCGGGACAGGGACCTACGAGCAGTACTTC
V gene: TRBV11-3; clone size: -; D gene: -; J gene: TRBJ1-6; CDR3 protein: CASSSRGGPLHF; CDR3 DNA: TGTGCCAGCAGCTCAAGGGGGGGGCCCCTCCACTTT
V gene: TRBV5-1; clone size: -; D gene: -; J gene: TRBJ1-5; CDR3 protein: CASSLGGDQPQHF; CDR3 DNA: TGCGCCAGCAGCTTGGGGGGGGATCAGCCCCAGCATTTT
V gene: TRBV5-1; clone size: once; D gene: TRBD2; J gene: TRBJ2-2; CDR3 protein: CASRPSGGNTGELFF; CDR3 DNA: TGCGCCAGTCGCCCTAGCGGGGGGAACACCGGGGAGCTGTTTTTT
V gene: TRBV9; clone size: -; D gene: -; J gene: TRBJ2-1; CDR3 protein: CASSVGLSSYNEQFF; CDR3 DNA: TGTGCCAGCAGCGTAGGCTTGAGCTCCTACAATGAGCAGTTCTTC
V gene: TRBV21-1; clone size: once; D gene: -; J gene: TRBJ1-5; CDR3 protein: CASSQKGYYNQPQHF; CDR3 DNA: TGTGCCAGCAGCCAGAAGGGGTACTACAATCAGCCCCAGCATTTT
V gene: TRBV19; clone size: few; D gene: -; J gene: TRBJ2-7; CDR3 protein: CASSIDSREQYF; CDR3 DNA: TGTGCCAGTAGTATTGACTCTCGCGAGCAGTACTTC
V gene: TRBV9; clone size: -; D gene: -; J gene: TRBJ2-7; CDR3 protein: CASTGTSSSTLYEQYF; CDR3 DNA: TGTGCCAGCACCGGGACATCCTCATCGACCCTGTACGAGCAGTACTTC
V gene: TRBV9; clone size: -; D gene: TRBD1; J gene: TRBJ2-7; CDR3 protein: CASSDRGRGLDEQYF; CDR3 DNA: TGTGCCAGCAGCGACAGGGGGCGGGGGCTCGACGAGCAGTACTTC
V gene: TRBV7-9; clone size: once; D gene: -; J gene: TRBJ1-5; CDR3 protein: CASSLGGASSNQPQHF; CDR3 DNA: TGTGCCAGCTCCCTAGGGGGGGCGTCGAGCAATCAGCCCCAGCATTTT
V gene: TRBV11-1; clone size: -; D gene: TRBD1; J gene: TRBJ2-3; CDR3 protein: CASSFSGGTPNTQYF; CDR3 DNA: TGTGCCAGCAGCTTCTCAGGGGGCACACCAAATACGCAGTATTTT
V gene: TRBV29-1; clone size: -; D gene: TRBD2; J gene: TRBJ2-1; CDR3 protein: CSVEARAWTSGSNEQFF; CDR3 DNA: TGCAGCGTTGAAGCCCGGGCGTGGACTAGCGGGAGTAATGAGCAGTTCTTC
V gene: TRBV9; clone size: -; D gene: TRBD2; J gene: TRBJ2-7; CDR3 protein: CASSVDPAGVYEQCF; CDR3 DNA: TGTGCCAGCAGCGTAGATCCAGCGGGAGTATACGAGCAGTGCTTC
V gene: TRBV2; clone size: once; D gene: -; J gene: TRBJ2-3; CDR3 protein: CASSVGGLGTDTQYF; CDR3 DNA: TGTGCCAGCAGTGTTGGGGGGTTGGGCACAGATACGCAGTATTTT
V gene: TRBV6-1; clone size: -; D gene: -; J gene: TRBJ1-1; CDR3 protein: CASSEMGGGFYTEAFF; CDR3 DNA: TGTGCCAGCAGTGAAATGGGGGGTGGGTTTTACACTGAAGCTTTCTTT
V gene: TRBV29-1; clone size: -; D gene: TRBD2; J gene: TRBJ2-7; CDR3 protein: CSVEDPLAAYEQYF; CDR3 DNA: TGCAGCGTTGAAGACCCACTAGCGGCCTACGAGCAGTACTTC
V gene: TRBV29-1; clone size: -; D gene: -; J gene: TRBJ2-3; CDR3 protein: CSVEGQNTQYF; CDR3 DNA: TGCAGCGTTGAAGGCCAGAATACGCAGTATTTT
V gene: TRBV2; clone size: -; D gene: TRBD2; J gene: TRBJ2-7; CDR3 protein: CASLVASGGSSYEQYF; CDR3 DNA: TGTGCCAGCCTTGTGGCTAGCGGGGGAAGCTCCTACGAGCAGTACTTC
V gene: TRBV27; clone size: -; D gene: -; J gene: TRBJ1-5; CDR3 protein: CASSFMGAAQPQHF; CDR3 DNA: TGTGCCAGCAGTTTCATGGGGGCAGCTCAGCCCCAGCATTTT
V gene: TRBV5-1; clone size: few; D gene: TRBD1; J gene: TRBJ1-1; CDR3 protein: CASSWTQGDTEAFF; CDR3 DNA: TGCGCCAGCAGCTGGACACAGGGGGACACTGAAGCTTTCTTT
V gene: TRBV4-3; clone size: few; D gene: TRBD2; J gene: TRBJ2-5; CDR3 protein: CASSPGYSGRAAPEQYF; CDR3 DNA: TGCGCCAGCAGCCCTGGCTATAGCGGGAGGGCCGCTCCTGAGCAGTACTTC
V gene: TRBV2; clone size: -; D gene: TRBD1; J gene: TRBJ2-1; CDR3 protein: CASSGTGGRSEQFF; CDR3 DNA: TGTGCCAGCTCCGGGACAGGGGGCAGGAGTGAGCAGTTCTTC
V gene: TRBV5-4; clone size: few; D gene: TRBD2; J gene: TRBJ2-7; CDR3 protein: CASSSKGLADYSYEQYF; CDR3 DNA: TGTGCCAGCAGCTCCAAGGGACTAGCAGATTACTCCTACGAGCAGTACTTC
V gene: TRBV10-3; clone size: -; D gene: TRBD1; J gene: TRBJ1-2; CDR3 protein: CAISGNYRGLNYGYTF; CDR3 DNA: TGTGCCATCAGTGGAAATTACAGGGGGTTGAACTATGGCTACACCTTC